This record concerns one T cell receptor (beta chain) sequence. Its antigen is currently unknown. Donors were 11 juvenile idiopathic arthritis patients with active disease, 3 polyarticular and 8 oligoarticular. The source of the sample is a study of synovial regulatory T cells in juvenile arthritis. General observations from the study: Blood Treg cells that were inflammation-associated showed lower TCR diversity than other blood Treg cells. Synovial Teff and blood CPL repertoires partially overlapped with iaTreg TCR repertoires, which were largely patient-private.

The germline gives CDR1 SGHTA, CDR2 FQGTGA. This CDR3 has 14 amino acids. No DNA appears here. Using immunoSEQ multiplex PCR, the repertoire was profiled, and TCRdb retains in-frame clones only, with some absent. The sample totals more than 9,500 clones. Sequenced sample: Treg cells from blood. Subset meaning: remaining (HLA-DR-negative) circulating blood Treg cells. The J gene is TRBJ2-7, the V gene TRBV7-3; there is no DNA to check the TCRdb D call of TRBD1. This TCR was recovered from a donor younger than 35 with juvenile idiopathic arthritis. This CDR3 reads CASSSSGTGDEQYF.